This TCR beta chain was identified in a study of T cell responses to AZD1222 COVID-19 vaccine. Germline values: CDR1 LGHDT, CDR2 YNNKEL (reference sequence). With 4 bases clipped from V and 7 bases from J, the junction kept 6 bases outside the gene matches. The CDR3 runs 14 residues. On this clone itself: The target antigen is unknown.

Assay: immunoSEQ multiplex PCR; the TCRdb copy retains only in-frame clones and omits some. Here the sample spans roughly 140,000 clones, around 91% being singletons. Study-wide points: The reported proportion of spike-specific TCRs targeting unmutated variant regions was nearly half. Spike-wide vaccine-associated CD4 TCRs dominated at 160-218 and 743-854. The study sampled repertoires only after the peak T cell response. Seropositive AZD1222 recipients at baseline numbered only 5 to 7.

The chain uses TRBV3-1 (or the pseudogene TRBV3-2) and TRBJ1-5, with TRBD1 matching over 8 bases. The source is an adult who received the AZD1222 COVID-19 vaccine. The sample consisted of peripheral blood, taken 28 days after the second AZD1222 dose. CDR3 in amino acids: CASSLGQGWQPQHF. The DNA for the CDR3 is TGTGCCAGCAGCCTCGGACAGGGCTGGCAGCCCCAGCATTTT.